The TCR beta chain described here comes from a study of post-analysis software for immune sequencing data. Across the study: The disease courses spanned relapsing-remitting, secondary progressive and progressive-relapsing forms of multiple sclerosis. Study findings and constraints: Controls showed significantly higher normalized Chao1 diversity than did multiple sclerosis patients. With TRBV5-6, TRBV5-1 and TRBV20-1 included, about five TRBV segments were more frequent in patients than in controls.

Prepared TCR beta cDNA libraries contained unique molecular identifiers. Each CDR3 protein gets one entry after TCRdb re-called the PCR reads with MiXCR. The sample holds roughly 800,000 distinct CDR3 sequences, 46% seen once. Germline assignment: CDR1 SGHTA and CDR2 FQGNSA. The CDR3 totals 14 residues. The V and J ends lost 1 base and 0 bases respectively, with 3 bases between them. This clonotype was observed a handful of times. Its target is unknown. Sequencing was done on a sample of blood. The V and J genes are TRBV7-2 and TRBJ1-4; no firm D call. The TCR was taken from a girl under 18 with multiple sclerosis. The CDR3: CASSLEATNEKLFF. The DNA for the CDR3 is TGTGCCAGCAGCTTAGAGGCAACTAATGAAAAACTGTTTTTT.